This section outlines one T cell receptor (beta chain) sequence together with its context. The ends were cut back, 6 bases at V and 0 bases at J, with 12 bases in the middle. This CDR3 is 15 amino acids long. Germline V gives CDR1 MNHEY, CDR2 SVGAGI. These data belong to a study of blood T cell repertoires in COVID-19. Overall study: The samples span acute and convalescent COVID-19 from the United States, Italy and Spain. The cDNA or gDNA used as material had been derived from T cells, B-cell-depleted T cells, or PBMCs.

As originally analysed: Estimation of nucleated cell counts relied on the amplification of reference gene primers. Clones were read by immunoSEQ multiplex PCR, and TCRdb kept only the in-frame ones, dropping some. That table furnishes V, J and clone size, whereas the DNA furnished D and trimming. The sample includes around 120,000 clones, 90% of them seen just once. The sequence came from a human donor with active COVID-19. The donor label of this sample is uncertain. The rearrangement joins TRBV6-5 to TRBJ1-5; a weak D match, TRBD1 (5 bases). The sample comprised peripheral blood. CDR3: CASRSRGNSNQPQHF. In nucleotides, the CDR3 is TGTGCCAGCAGGAGTCGGGGGAATAGCAATCAGCCCCAGCATTTT.